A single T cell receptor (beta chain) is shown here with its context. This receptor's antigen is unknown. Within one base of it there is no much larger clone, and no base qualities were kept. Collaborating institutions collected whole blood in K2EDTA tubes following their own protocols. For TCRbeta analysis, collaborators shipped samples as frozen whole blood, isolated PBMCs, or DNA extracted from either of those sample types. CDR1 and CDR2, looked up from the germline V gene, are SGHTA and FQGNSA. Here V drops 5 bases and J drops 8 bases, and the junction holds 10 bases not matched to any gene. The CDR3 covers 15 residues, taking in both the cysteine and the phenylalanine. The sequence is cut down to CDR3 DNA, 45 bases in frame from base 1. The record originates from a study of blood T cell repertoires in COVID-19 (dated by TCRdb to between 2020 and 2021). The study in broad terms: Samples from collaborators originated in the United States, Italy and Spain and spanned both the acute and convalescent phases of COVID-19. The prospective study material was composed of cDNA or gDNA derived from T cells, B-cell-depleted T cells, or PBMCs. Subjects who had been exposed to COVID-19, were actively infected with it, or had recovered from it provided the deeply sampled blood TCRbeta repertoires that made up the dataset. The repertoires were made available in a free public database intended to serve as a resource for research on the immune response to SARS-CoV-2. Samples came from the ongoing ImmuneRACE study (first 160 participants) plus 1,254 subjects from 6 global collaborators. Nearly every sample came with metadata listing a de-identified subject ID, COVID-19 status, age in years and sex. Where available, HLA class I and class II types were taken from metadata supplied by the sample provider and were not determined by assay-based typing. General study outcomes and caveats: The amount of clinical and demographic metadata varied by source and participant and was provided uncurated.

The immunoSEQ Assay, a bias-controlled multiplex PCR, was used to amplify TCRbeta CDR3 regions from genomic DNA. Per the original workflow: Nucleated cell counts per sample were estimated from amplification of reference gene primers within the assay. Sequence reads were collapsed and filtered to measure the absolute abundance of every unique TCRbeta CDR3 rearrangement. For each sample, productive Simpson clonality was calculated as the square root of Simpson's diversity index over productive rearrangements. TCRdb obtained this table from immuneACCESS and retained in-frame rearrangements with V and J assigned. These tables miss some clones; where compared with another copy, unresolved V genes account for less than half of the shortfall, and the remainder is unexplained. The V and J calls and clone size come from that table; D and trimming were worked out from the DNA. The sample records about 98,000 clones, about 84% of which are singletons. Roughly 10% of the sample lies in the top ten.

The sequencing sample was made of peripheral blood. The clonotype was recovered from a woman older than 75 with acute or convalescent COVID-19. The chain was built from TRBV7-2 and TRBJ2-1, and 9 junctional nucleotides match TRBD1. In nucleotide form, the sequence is TGTGCCAGCAGCCCCCCGGGACAGGGAATGCATGAGCAGTTCTTC. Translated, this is CASSPPGQGMHEQFF.